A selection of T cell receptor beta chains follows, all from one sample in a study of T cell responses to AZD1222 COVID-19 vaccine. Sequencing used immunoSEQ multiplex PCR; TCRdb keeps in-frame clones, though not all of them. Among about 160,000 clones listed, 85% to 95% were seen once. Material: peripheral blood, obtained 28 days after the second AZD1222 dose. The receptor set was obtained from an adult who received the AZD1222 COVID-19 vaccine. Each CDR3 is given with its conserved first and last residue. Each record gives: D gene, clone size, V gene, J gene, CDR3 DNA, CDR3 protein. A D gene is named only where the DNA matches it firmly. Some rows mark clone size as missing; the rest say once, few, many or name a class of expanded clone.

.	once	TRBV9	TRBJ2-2	TGTGCCAGCAGAGGGGGGAGTACCGGGGAGCTGTTTTTT	CASRGGSTGELFF
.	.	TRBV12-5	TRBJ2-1	TGTGCTAGTGGTTTGGTACTGGAGCAGGGAGGTCATGAGCAGTTCTTC	CASGLVLEQGGHEQFF
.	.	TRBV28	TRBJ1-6	TGTGCCAGCAGTCCAATGGGACGTTCACCCCTCCACTTT	CASSPMGRSPLHF
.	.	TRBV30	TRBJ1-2	TGTGCCTGGCGTGCTGACGGGGACTATGGCTACACCTTC	CAWRADGDYGYTF
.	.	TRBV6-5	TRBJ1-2	TGTGCCAGCAGTTACTCGAAGTGGAACTATGGCTACACCTTC	CASSYSKWNYGYTF
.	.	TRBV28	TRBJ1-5	TGTGCCAGCAGTGCCACGGGGTACAATCAGCCCCAGCATTTT	CASSATGYNQPQHF
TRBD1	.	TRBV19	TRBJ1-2	TGTGCCAGTAGTACCGTGACAGGGGCGAACTATGGCTACACCTTC	CASSTVTGANYGYTF
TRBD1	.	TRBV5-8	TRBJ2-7	TGTGCCAGCAGCTTGGATACAGGGGTCCATATCCGCGACGAGCAGTACTTC	CASSLDTGVHIRDEQYF
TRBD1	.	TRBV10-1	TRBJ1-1	TGCGCCAGCAGGACTGACAGGGAGTACTGCGCTGAAGCTTTCTTT	CASRTDREYCAEAFF
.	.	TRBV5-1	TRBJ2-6	TGCGCCAGCAGCTTGGATGGGGGGCGTAGCTCTGGGGCCAACGTCCTGACTTTC	CASSLDGGRSSGANVLTF
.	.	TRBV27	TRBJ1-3	TGTGCCAGCAGACCTACAGGGACTGGAAACACCATATATTTT	CASRPTGTGNTIYF
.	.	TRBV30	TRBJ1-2	TGTGCCTGGTTATCAATTCCGGGGAATTCTTCAGGCTATGGCTACACCTTC	CAWLSIPGNSSGYGYTF
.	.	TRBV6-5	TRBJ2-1	TGTGCCAGCAGTTACGGGGAGAGATATGAGCAGTTCTTC	CASSYGERYEQFF
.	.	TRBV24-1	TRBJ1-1	TGTGCCACCAGTGATGGGGATCGCACTGAAGCTTTCTTT	CATSDGDRTEAFF
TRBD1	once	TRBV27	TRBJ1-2	TGTGCCAGCAGACGGACAGGGGGAAGACGGGGCTACACCTTC	CASRRTGGRRGYTF
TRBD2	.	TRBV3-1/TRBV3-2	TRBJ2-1	TGTGCCAGCACCGAAACGGGGCGGGAGGGGATTGGTGAGCAGTTCTTC	CASTETGREGIGEQFF
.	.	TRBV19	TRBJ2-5	TGTGCCAGTAGTATAGGAACAGCACAAGAGACCCAGTACTTC	CASSIGTAQETQYF
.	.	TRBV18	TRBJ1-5	TGTGCCAGCTCACCGCCGGCATTCAGGGGACATAGCAATCAGCCCCAGCATTTT	CASSPPAFRGHSNQPQHF
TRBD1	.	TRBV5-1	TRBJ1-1	TGCGCCAGCAGGAAACTCCCAGGGGGCGCGGACACTGAAGCTTTCTTT	CASRKLPGGADTEAFF
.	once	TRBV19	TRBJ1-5	TGTGCCAGTAGTATAGATGCGGGCCAGGGGAACAATCAGCCCCAGCATTTT	CASSIDAGQGNNQPQHF
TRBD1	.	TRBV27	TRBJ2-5	TGTGCCAGCAAAATTCAGGGGGTATACGGGGAGACCCAGTACTTC	CASKIQGVYGETQYF
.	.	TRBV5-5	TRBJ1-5	TGTGCCAGCAGTACCCCAGGGGCCCAGCAGCCCCAGCATTTT	CASSTPGAQQPQHF
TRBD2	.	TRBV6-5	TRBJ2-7	TGTGCCAGCAGCCCCCGACTAGCGGCCACCTACGAGCAGTACTTC	CASSPRLAATYEQYF
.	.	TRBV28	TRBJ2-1	TGTGCCAGCAGTTTACGGCTACACAATGAGCAGTTCTTC	CASSLRLHNEQFF
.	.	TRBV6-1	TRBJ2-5	TGTGCCAGCAGCGAGTTAATCCTGGAGACCCAGTACTTC	CASSELILETQYF
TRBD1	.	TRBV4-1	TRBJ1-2	TGCGCCAGCAGCCACCGGACAGGGGCCTACGACTATGGCTACACCTTC	CASSHRTGAYDYGYTF
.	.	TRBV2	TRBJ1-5	TGTGCCAGCAGCAGGGGTTATAGCAATCAGCCCCAGCATTTT	CASSRGYSNQPQHF
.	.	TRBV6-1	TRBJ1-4	TGTGCCAGCAGTGGATCGACGGTTGCAACTAATGAAAAACTGTTTTTT	CASSGSTVATNEKLFF
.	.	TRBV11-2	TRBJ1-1	TGTGCCAGCAGCTTTTCGAACAACAAGAACACTGAAGCTTTCTTT	CASSFSNNKNTEAFF
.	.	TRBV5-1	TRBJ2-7	TGCGCCAGCAGCTTGGCCTGGCAACGCGGCTCCTACGAGCAGTACTTC	CASSLAWQRGSYEQYF
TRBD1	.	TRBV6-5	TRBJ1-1	TGTGCCAGCAGACCGGACAGGGGGAACACTGAAGCTTTCTTT	CASRPDRGNTEAFF
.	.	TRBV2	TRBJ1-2	TGTGCCAGCAGTGACGAGGGCCAGGGTCCACGCGATGGCTACACCTTC	CASSDEGQGPRDGYTF
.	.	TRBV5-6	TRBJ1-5	TGTGCCAGCAGCTTGCGGGGGGTAGGGCACCAGCCCCAGCATTTT	CASSLRGVGHQPQHF
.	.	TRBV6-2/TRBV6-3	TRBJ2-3	TGTGCCAGCAGTTATTTCCGGGATACGCAGTATTTT	CASSYFRDTQYF
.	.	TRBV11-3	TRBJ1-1	TGTGCCAGCAGCTTAGACCGGACCCTCCCGGTCAGGGACACTGAAGCTTTCTTT	CASSLDRTLPVRDTEAFF
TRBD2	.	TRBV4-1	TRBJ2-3	TGCGCCAGCAGCCAACTCCCCGTAGCGGGAGGGCCTAGTGGAGATACGCAGTATTTT	CASSQLPVAGGPSGDTQYF
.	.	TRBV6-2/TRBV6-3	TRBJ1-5	TGTGCCAGCAGTTACTCTGGGCGCGGTGAACCCCAGCATTTT	CASSYSGRGEPQHF
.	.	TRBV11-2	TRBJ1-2	TGTGCCAGCAGCTTACAAACAGTCAACTATGGCTACACCTTC	CASSLQTVNYGYTF
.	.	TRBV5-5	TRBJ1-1	TGTGCCAGCAGCTTGGCCTACATGAACACTGAAGCTTTCTTT	CASSLAYMNTEAFF
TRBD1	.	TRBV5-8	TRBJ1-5	TGTGCCAGCAGCATTGGGGACAGGATAGGTCAGCCCCAGCATTTT	CASSIGDRIGQPQHF
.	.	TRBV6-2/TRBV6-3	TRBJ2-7	TGTGCCAGCAGTTACGGCCTAACCTACGAGCAGTACTTC	CASSYGLTYEQYF
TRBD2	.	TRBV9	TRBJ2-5	TGTGCCAGCAGCGCCGGTTTCGCGGGAGTTCAAGAGACCCAGTACTTC	CASSAGFAGVQETQYF
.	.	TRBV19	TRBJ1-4	TGTGCCATTGGGGGTCGGGGGATTAATGAAAAACTGTTTTTT	CAIGGRGINEKLFF
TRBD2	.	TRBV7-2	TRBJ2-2	TGTGCCAGCAGCGGGACTAGCGACACCGGGGAGCTGTTTTTT	CASSGTSDTGELFF
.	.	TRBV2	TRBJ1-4	TGTGCCAGCCATAGCCCGGACAGAAATGAAAAACTGTTTTTT	CASHSPDRNEKLFF
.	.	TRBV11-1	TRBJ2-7	TGTGCCAGCAGCCCCGGGTACTACTCCTACGAGCAGTACTTC	CASSPGYYSYEQYF